This entry lists 9 T cell receptor beta chains sequenced from one sample in a study of molecular identifiers for immune sequencing clone quantification (dated by TCRdb to the late 2010s). The library was produced with PCR. The sequencer was an Illumina HiSeq 4000. Starting from the raw public reads, TCRdb applied fastp trimming at Q25, assembled clones with MiXCR and retained in-frame beta chains. Here each entry gathers all rows of one CDR3 protein and keeps the most common genes and DNA. The sample contains about half a million distinct CDR3 sequences, 20% to 25% of them found a single time. Jointly, the top ten make up around 0.84% of the sample. Sequenced material: naive CD8+ T cells from blood, with Jurkat cell RNA spiked in. Reading the label with the study, this specimen's cell subset or site is: FACS-sorted CD8+CD4-CCR7+CD45RA+ naive T cells. The receptors were gathered from a human donor in good health. Some libraries in this study had Jurkat cell RNA spiked in.

In its sample, this clonotype was seen a few times. This sequence joins TRBV10-2 and TRBJ1-1; no firm D call. Germline lookup yields CDR1 WSHSY and CDR2 SAAADI. The CDR3 spans 13 residues. Deletions cut 2 bases from V and 6 bases from J, with 10 bases between. The CDR3 DNA reads TGCGCCAGCAGTGAGGGGTCCGGCGCTGAAGCTTTCTTT. The encoded protein is CASSEGSGAEAFF.

This clonotype occurred many times. V gene TRBV7-6 combines with J gene TRBJ2-5; D is undetermined. Germline V gene lookup returns CDR1 SGHVS and CDR2 FNYEAQ. CDR3 size: 14 residues. V was clipped by 0 bases and J by 3 bases, with 8 bases between them. CDR3 DNA sequence: TGTGCCAGCAGCTTAGCACGTACAGAAGAGACCCAGTACTTC. Its protein is CASSLARTEETQYF.

The chain links TRBV4-3 to TRBJ2-3, with 8 bases that match TRBD2. J gave up 0 bases and V 2 bases, and 7 bases lay outside the gene matches. Germline CDR1 reads LGHNA; CDR2 reads YSLEER. This CDR3 is built from 17 residues. The CDR3 DNA reads TGCGCCAGCAGCCAATCCCGCGGGGGGTATAGCACAGATACGCAGTATTTT. This gives the protein CASSQSRGGYSTDTQYF.

As regards this clonotype: A much larger clone differs by one base, so this may be a read error. Lacking the conserved final phenylalanine or tryptophan, this CDR3 likely reflects a read error. CDR3 sequence: CSVDAGGPQYL. In DNA form, the CDR3 reads TGCAGCGTTGACGCAGGGGGCCCCCAGTACCTC. This chain joins TRBV29-1 and TRBJ2-5; 8 nucleotides line up with TRBD1. This CDR3 is 11 amino acids long. CDR1 and CDR2 from the germline V gene are SQVTM and ANQGSEA. The junction had 3 bases not matched to a gene; V was cut back by 3 bases and J by 9 bases.

In its sample, this clonotype was seen many times. The rearrangement joins TRBV9 to TRBJ1-1; TRBD1 matches at 7 bases. The germline CDR1 and CDR2 sequences are SGDLS and YYNGEE. The CDR3 runs to 12 residues. The V gene end was trimmed by 7 bases and the J gene end by 1 base; junction bases not matched to a gene: 1. CDR3 protein: CASGQENTEAFF. CDR3 in DNA: TGTGCCAGCGGACAGGAGAACACTGAAGCTTTCTTT.

The table lists this clonotype with a count of one. This may be a read error, as it is one base from a much larger clone. The CDR3 carries no conserved terminal phenylalanine or tryptophan, so it likely arises from a read error. The chain is built from TRBV7-9 and TRBJ2-3; 13 nucleotides agree with TRBD2. V lost 5 bases, J lost 6 bases, and 14 bases stayed unmatched. CDR3 size: 18 residues. Germline lookup yields CDR1 SEHNR and CDR2 FQNEAQ (reference sequence). The CDR3 DNA reads as TGTGCCAGCAGCCATAAAAGTGGACTAGCGGGAGAGGAGGATACGCAGTATCTT. Encoded protein: CASSHKSGLAGEEDTQYL.

In this sample, this clonotype turned up a few times. The genes are TRBV4-1 and TRBJ2-2, with 8 bases that match TRBD2. Germline trimming cut 0 bases from V and 5 bases from J; bases unmatched to any gene: 2. The CDR3 has 15 residues. CDR1 MGHRA and CDR2 YSYEKL come from the germline V gene. CDR3: CASSQDTGGTGELFF. CDR3 sequence (DNA): TGCGCCAGCAGCCAAGATACGGGGGGGACCGGGGAGCTGTTTTTT.

This clonotype has a count of ten or more. The chain has TRBV25-1 and TRBJ2-7; no clear D. This CDR3 spans 13 amino acids. V lost 8 bases and J lost 6, with 17 bases in between. Germline CDR1 and CDR2: MGHDK and SYGVNS. The CDR3: CASGLDRTPEQYF. The CDR3 region has the DNA TGTGCCAGCGGCCTGGACCGAACGCCCGAGCAGTACTTC.

The chain uses TRBV13 and TRBJ2-7; maybe TRBD1 (6 bases). V lost 5 bases and J lost 2, with 22 bases in between. The CDR3 length is 17 residues. Germline CDR1 reads PRHDT; CDR2 reads FYEKMQ (reference sequence). CDR3: CASSPPTGLENAYEQYF. CDR3 DNA sequence: TGTGCCAGCAGCCCACCAACAGGGTTAGAGAATGCCTACGAGCAGTACTTC.